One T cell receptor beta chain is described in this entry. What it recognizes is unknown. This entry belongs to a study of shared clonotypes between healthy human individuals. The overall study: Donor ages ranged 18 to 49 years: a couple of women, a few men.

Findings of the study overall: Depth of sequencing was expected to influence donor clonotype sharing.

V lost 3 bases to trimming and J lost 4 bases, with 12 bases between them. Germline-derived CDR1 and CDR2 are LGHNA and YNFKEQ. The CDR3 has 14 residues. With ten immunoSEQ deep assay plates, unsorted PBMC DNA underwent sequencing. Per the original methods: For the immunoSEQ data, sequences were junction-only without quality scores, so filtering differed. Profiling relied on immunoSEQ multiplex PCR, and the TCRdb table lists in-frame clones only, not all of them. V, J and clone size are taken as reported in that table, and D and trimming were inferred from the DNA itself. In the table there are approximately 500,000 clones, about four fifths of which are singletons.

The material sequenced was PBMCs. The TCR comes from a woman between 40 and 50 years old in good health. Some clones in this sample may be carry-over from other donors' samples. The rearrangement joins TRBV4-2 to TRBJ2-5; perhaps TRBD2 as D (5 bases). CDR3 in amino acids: CASSQGSEGETQYF. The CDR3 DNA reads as TGTGCCAGCAGCCAGGGCAGTGAGGGAGAGACCCAGTACTTC.